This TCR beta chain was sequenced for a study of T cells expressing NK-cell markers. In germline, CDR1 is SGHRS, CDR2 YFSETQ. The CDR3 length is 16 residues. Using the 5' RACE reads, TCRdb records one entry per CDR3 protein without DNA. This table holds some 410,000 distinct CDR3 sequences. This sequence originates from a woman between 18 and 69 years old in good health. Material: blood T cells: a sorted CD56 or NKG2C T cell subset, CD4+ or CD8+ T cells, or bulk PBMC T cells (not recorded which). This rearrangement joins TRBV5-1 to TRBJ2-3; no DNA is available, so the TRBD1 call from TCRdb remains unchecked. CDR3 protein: CASSFLAGGNTDTQYF. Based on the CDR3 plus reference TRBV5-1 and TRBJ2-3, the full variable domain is KAGVTQTPRYLIKTRGQQVTLSCSPISGHRSVSWYQQTPGQGLQFLFEYFSETQRNKGNFPGRFSGRQFSNSRSEMNVSTLELGDSALYLCASSFLAGGNTDTQYFGPGTRLTVL.